A selection of T cell receptor beta chains follows, all from one sample in a study of cytomegalovirus exposure and HLA in healthy donors. Measured with immunoSEQ multiplex PCR; TCRdb has only the in-frame clones, and not every one. The sample contains some 180,000 clones, roughly 79% of which appear only once. The specimen was PBMCs. These receptors originate from a man aged 25-45 years in good health and CMV-seronegative. Each CDR3 is given with its conserved first and last residue. A D gene is named only where the DNA matches it firmly.

cdr3_length: 15; j_call: TRBJ2-1; d_call: TRBD1; v_call: TRBV6-1; cdr3_aa: CASILQGASYNEQFF
cdr3_length: 16; j_call: TRBJ2-2; d_call: TRBD2; v_call: TRBV5-6; cdr3_aa: CASSLNGGGNTGELFF
cdr3_length: 15; j_call: TRBJ2-7; d_call: .; v_call: TRBV14; cdr3_aa: CASSQDGDSVYEQYF
cdr3_length: 14; j_call: TRBJ2-5; d_call: .; v_call: TRBV11-2; cdr3_aa: CASSPTVGQETQYF
cdr3_length: 15; j_call: TRBJ2-7; d_call: TRBD1; v_call: TRBV9; cdr3_aa: CASSVRGQGSYEQYF
cdr3_length: 12; j_call: .; d_call: TRBD2; v_call: TRBV29-1; cdr3_aa: CSVVAGVNEQYF
cdr3_length: 13; j_call: TRBJ1-1; d_call: .; v_call: TRBV30; cdr3_aa: CAWSPQGGSEAFF
cdr3_length: 12; j_call: TRBJ2-7; d_call: .; v_call: TRBV5-1; cdr3_aa: CASSILGNEQYF
cdr3_length: 17; j_call: TRBJ1-3; d_call: .; v_call: TRBV5-6; cdr3_aa: CASSFLSTGSSGNTIYF
cdr3_length: 16; j_call: TRBJ2-2; d_call: TRBD2; v_call: TRBV5-1; cdr3_aa: CASSSTSGRGTGELFF
cdr3_length: 13; j_call: TRBJ2-3; d_call: TRBD1; v_call: TRBV14; cdr3_aa: CASSRQGTDTQYF
cdr3_length: 13; j_call: TRBJ2-7; d_call: .; v_call: TRBV11-2; cdr3_aa: CASSLDRGYEQYF
cdr3_length: 12; j_call: TRBJ2-1; d_call: .; v_call: TRBV5-1; cdr3_aa: CASSLVLGEQFF
cdr3_length: 13; j_call: TRBJ1-5; d_call: .; v_call: TRBV6-5; cdr3_aa: CASSSLSNQPQHF
cdr3_length: 15; j_call: TRBJ2-1; d_call: TRBD1; v_call: TRBV28; cdr3_aa: CASSSPGTGYNEQFF
cdr3_length: 15; j_call: TRBJ1-3; d_call: TRBD1; v_call: TRBV5-6; cdr3_aa: CASRPRGGSGNTIYF
cdr3_length: 15; j_call: TRBJ2-1; d_call: .; v_call: TRBV5-1; cdr3_aa: CASSLDEAGNNEQFF
cdr3_length: 13; j_call: TRBJ2-6; d_call: .; v_call: TRBV4-2; cdr3_aa: CASRDSGANVLTF
cdr3_length: 14; j_call: TRBJ1-1; d_call: .; v_call: TRBV7-6; cdr3_aa: CASSLVPLNTEAFF
cdr3_length: 19; j_call: TRBJ2-3; d_call: TRBD2; v_call: TRBV10-1; cdr3_aa: CASSDPRASGRLMADTQYF
cdr3_length: 16; j_call: TRBJ2-1; d_call: TRBD2; v_call: TRBV5-6; cdr3_aa: CASSYLSGRTNNEQFF
cdr3_length: 13; j_call: TRBJ1-1; d_call: .; v_call: TRBV9; cdr3_aa: CASSVSRNTEAFF
cdr3_length: 10; j_call: TRBJ1-1; d_call: .; v_call: TRBV20-1; cdr3_aa: CRPGVTEAFF
cdr3_length: 13; j_call: TRBJ1-3; d_call: TRBD1; v_call: TRBV7-9; cdr3_aa: CASSTGQGNTIYF
cdr3_length: 18; j_call: TRBJ2-5; d_call: TRBD2; v_call: TRBV15; cdr3_aa: CATSSGDSGRALAETQYF
cdr3_length: 15; j_call: TRBJ1-5; d_call: .; v_call: TRBV4-1; cdr3_aa: CASSQVRQYNQPQHF
cdr3_length: 14; j_call: TRBJ1-5; d_call: .; v_call: TRBV5-4; cdr3_aa: CASSSGGDNQPQHF
cdr3_length: 15; j_call: TRBJ1-3; d_call: .; v_call: TRBV29-1; cdr3_aa: CSVMFRGGSGNTIYF
cdr3_length: 10; j_call: TRBJ1-1; d_call: .; v_call: TRBV30; cdr3_aa: CAWEAGEAFF
cdr3_length: 14; j_call: TRBJ1-6; d_call: .; v_call: TRBV6-1; cdr3_aa: CASTPAAGGSPLHF
cdr3_length: 15; j_call: TRBJ2-2; d_call: TRBD1; v_call: TRBV15; cdr3_aa: CATSAKTGEVGELFF
cdr3_length: 14; j_call: TRBJ1-2; d_call: .; v_call: TRBV7-9; cdr3_aa: CASSSLSGNYGYTF
cdr3_length: 11; j_call: TRBJ1-4; d_call: TRBD1; v_call: TRBV28; cdr3_aa: CASSSDRSPFF
cdr3_length: 15; j_call: TRBJ2-7; d_call: .; v_call: TRBV6-1; cdr3_aa: CASSEGPGVQYEQYF
cdr3_length: 15; j_call: TRBJ2-1; d_call: TRBD2; v_call: TRBV19; cdr3_aa: CASSTATSGYNEQFF
cdr3_length: 16; j_call: TRBJ2-7; d_call: TRBD1; v_call: TRBV5-1; cdr3_aa: CASSALGQALSYEQYF
cdr3_length: 13; j_call: TRBJ2-5; d_call: .; v_call: TRBV9; cdr3_aa: CASSGGGPETQYF
cdr3_length: 16; j_call: TRBJ2-7; d_call: TRBD2; v_call: TRBV4-2; cdr3_aa: CASSQELAGTSYEQYF
cdr3_length: 16; j_call: TRBJ2-7; d_call: TRBD1; v_call: TRBV27; cdr3_aa: CASSLGTGDSFYEQYF
cdr3_length: 14; j_call: TRBJ2-7; d_call: .; v_call: TRBV28; cdr3_aa: CASSLGGGTYEQYF
cdr3_length: 15; j_call: TRBJ1-5; d_call: .; v_call: TRBV9; cdr3_aa: CASSVFPDKNQPQHF
cdr3_length: 14; j_call: TRBJ2-2; d_call: .; v_call: TRBV5-1; cdr3_aa: CASSVLAPRGELFF
cdr3_length: 13; j_call: TRBJ1-5; d_call: TRBD1; v_call: TRBV28; cdr3_aa: CASRTGVGQPQHF
cdr3_length: 15; j_call: TRBJ2-1; d_call: TRBD2; v_call: TRBV19; cdr3_aa: CASTLAGGQWNEQFF
cdr3_length: 15; j_call: TRBJ2-1; d_call: TRBD1; v_call: TRBV5-4; cdr3_aa: CASSPLGQGFKEQFF
cdr3_length: 16; j_call: TRBJ1-2; d_call: .; v_call: TRBV27; cdr3_aa: CASSPRLGRGNYGYTF
cdr3_length: 14; j_call: TRBJ1-2; d_call: TRBD1; v_call: TRBV10-3; cdr3_aa: CAIRPGQGVRGYTF
cdr3_length: 13; j_call: TRBJ1-1; d_call: .; v_call: TRBV10-1; cdr3_aa: CASSVAVNTEAFF
cdr3_length: 16; j_call: TRBJ2-3; d_call: .; v_call: TRBV11-2; cdr3_aa: CASSLDGSPNTDTQYF
cdr3_length: 13; j_call: TRBJ1-2; d_call: .; v_call: TRBV28; cdr3_aa: CASSFGQYSGYTF
cdr3_length: 14; j_call: TRBJ2-3; d_call: .; v_call: TRBV7-3; cdr3_aa: CASSFEPSTDTQYF
cdr3_length: 16; j_call: TRBJ2-7; d_call: TRBD1; v_call: TRBV5-1; cdr3_aa: CASSLRPGQGLDEQYF
cdr3_length: 16; j_call: TRBJ2-3; d_call: TRBD1; v_call: TRBV7-6; cdr3_aa: CASSLSLDRVKDTQYF
cdr3_length: 15; j_call: TRBJ1-4; d_call: TRBD1; v_call: TRBV5-4; cdr3_aa: CASSAPAGGDEKLFF
cdr3_length: 16; j_call: TRBJ2-2; d_call: TRBD1; v_call: TRBV14; cdr3_aa: CASSGRDRANTGELFF
cdr3_length: 14; j_call: TRBJ2-7; d_call: .; v_call: TRBV11-2; cdr3_aa: CASSKAGQVDEQYF
cdr3_length: 12; j_call: TRBJ2-3; d_call: .; v_call: TRBV30; cdr3_aa: CALTRGTDTQYF